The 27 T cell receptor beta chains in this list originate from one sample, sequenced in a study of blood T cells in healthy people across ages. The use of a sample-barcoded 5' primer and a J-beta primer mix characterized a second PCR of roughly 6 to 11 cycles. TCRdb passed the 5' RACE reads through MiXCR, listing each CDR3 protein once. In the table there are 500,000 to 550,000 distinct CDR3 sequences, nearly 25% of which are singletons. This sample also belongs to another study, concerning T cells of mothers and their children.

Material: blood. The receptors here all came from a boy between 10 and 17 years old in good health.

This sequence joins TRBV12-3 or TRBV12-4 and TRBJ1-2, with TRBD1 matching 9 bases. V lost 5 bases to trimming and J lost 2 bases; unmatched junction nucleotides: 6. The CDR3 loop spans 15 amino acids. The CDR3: CASSRGTGTNYGYTF. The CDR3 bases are TGTGCCAGCAGTCGGGGGACAGGGACGAACTATGGCTACACCTTC.

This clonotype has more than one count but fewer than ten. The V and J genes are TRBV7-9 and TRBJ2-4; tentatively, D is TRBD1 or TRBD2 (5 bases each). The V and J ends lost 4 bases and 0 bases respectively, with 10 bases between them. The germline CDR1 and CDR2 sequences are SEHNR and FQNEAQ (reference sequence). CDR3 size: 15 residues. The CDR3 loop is CASSSGPLAKNIQYF. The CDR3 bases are TGTGCCAGCAGCTCGGGGCCTTTAGCCAAAAACATTCAGTACTTC.

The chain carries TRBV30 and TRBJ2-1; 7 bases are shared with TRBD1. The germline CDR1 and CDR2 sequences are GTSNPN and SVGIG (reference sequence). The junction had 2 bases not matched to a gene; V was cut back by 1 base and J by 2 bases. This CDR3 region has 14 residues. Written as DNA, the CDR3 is TGTGCCTGGAGTGCCGGACAGGCCTACAATGAGCAGTTCTTC. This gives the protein CAWSAGQAYNEQFF.

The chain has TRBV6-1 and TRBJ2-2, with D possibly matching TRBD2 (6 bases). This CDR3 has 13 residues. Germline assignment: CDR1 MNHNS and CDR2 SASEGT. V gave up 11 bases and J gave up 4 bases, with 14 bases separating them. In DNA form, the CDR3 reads TGTGCCGGCGGGGTGAGGGGCACCGGGGAGCTGTTTTTT. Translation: CAGGVRGTGELFF.

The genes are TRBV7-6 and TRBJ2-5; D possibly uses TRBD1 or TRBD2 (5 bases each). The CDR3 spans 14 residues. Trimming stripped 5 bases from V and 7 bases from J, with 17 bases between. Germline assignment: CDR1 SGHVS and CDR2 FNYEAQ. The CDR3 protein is CASSPLDSEATQYF. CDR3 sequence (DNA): TGTGCCAGCAGCCCACTAGACAGTGAAGCGACCCAGTACTTC.

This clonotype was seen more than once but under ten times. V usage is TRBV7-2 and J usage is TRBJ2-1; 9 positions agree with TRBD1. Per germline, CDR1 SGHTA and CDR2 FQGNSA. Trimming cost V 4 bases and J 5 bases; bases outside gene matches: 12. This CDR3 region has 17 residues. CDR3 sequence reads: CASSSRGGGQGNNEQFF. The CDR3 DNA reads TGTGCCAGCAGCTCCAGAGGGGGGGGACAGGGCAACAATGAGCAGTTCTTC. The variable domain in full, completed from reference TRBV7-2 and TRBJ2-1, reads GAGVSQSPSNKVTEKGKDVELRCDPISGHTALYWYRQSLGQGLEFLIYFQGNSAPDKSGLPSDRFSAERTGGSVSTLTIQRTQQEDSAVYLCASSSRGGGQGNNEQFFGPGTRLTVL.

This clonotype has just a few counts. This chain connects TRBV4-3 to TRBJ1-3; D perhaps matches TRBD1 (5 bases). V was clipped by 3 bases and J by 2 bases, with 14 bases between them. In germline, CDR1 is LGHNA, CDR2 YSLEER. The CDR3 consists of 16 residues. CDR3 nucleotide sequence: TGCGCCAGCAGCCAGGATATGACAGAAACTGGAAACACCATATATTTT. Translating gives CASSQDMTETGNTIYF.

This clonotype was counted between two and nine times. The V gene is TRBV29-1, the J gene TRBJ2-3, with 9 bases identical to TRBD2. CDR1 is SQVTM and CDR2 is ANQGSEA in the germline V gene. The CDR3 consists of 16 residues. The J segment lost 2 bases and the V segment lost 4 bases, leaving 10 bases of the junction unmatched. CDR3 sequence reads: CSVGAFSGGLTDTQYF. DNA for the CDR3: TGCAGCGTTGGGGCTTTTAGCGGGGGACTCACAGATACGCAGTATTTT.

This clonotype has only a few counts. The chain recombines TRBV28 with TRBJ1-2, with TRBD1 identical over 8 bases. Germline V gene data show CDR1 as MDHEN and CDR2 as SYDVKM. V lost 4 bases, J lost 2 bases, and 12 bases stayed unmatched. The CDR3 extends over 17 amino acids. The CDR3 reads CASSSHSTGGGNYGYTF. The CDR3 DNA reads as TGTGCCAGCAGTTCCCATTCTACAGGGGGAGGCAACTATGGCTACACCTTC.

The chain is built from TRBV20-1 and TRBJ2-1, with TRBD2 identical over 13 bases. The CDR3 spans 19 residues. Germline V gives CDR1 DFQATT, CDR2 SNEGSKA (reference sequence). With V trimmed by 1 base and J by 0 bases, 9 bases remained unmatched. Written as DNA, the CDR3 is TGCAGTGCTAGAGCTCCGGGACTAGCGGGATCTCGCTCCTACAATGAGCAGTTCTTC. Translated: CSARAPGLAGSRSYNEQFF.

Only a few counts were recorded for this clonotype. The CDR3 DNA follows: TGTGCCAGCAGTTACTTGGCTAGCGGGAACCTCGGTAGCACAGATACGCAGTATTTT. Translated, it gives CASSYLASGNLGSTDTQYF. The chain employs TRBV6-2 or TRBV6-3 and TRBJ2-3, with TRBD2 matching 9 bases. CDR1 is MNHEY, CDR2 SVGEGT, per germline. This CDR3 spans 19 amino acids. Trimming cost V 1 base and J 0 bases; bases outside gene matches: 11.

In DNA, the CDR3 is TGTGCCAGCAGTTTCTCTAGCGGGGGGGAGGAGCAGTACTTC. Residues: CASSFSSGGEEQYF. The chain has TRBV27 and TRBJ2-7, with TRBD2 matching 12 bases. The CDR3 totals 14 residues. Germline CDR1 MNHEY, CDR2 SMNVEV (reference sequence). The V and J ends lost 3 bases and 7 bases, in that order; junction bases with no gene match: 4.

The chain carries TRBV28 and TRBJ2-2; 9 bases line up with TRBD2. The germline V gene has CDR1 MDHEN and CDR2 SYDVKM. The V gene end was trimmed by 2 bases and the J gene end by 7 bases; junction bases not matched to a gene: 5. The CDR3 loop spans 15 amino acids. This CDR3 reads CASSLRREGFGELFF. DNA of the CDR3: TGTGCCAGCAGTTTACGGCGGGAGGGTTTCGGGGAGCTGTTTTTT.

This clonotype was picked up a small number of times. CDR3 in DNA: TGTGCCAGCAGTTCTATATCCCCTTTCACAGATACGCAGTATTTT. Residues: CASSSISPFTDTQYF. The rearrangement uses TRBV27 and TRBJ2-3, with unresolved D. Germline-derived CDR1 and CDR2 are MNHEY and SMNVEV (reference sequence). The V end lost 4 bases, the J end lost 2 bases, and 13 bases lay between the germline ends. CDR3 length: 15 amino acids.

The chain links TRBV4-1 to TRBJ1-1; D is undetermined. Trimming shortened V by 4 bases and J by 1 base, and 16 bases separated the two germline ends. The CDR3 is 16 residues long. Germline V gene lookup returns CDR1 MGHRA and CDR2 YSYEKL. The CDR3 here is CASSPPMSLENTEAFF. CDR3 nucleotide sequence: TGCGCCAGCAGCCCACCCATGTCGTTGGAGAACACTGAAGCTTTCTTT.

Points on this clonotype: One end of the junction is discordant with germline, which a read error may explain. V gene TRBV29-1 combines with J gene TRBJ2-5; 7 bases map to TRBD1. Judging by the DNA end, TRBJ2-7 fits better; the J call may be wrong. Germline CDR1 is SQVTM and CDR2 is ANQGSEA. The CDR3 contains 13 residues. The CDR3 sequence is CGVAPGTAYEQYF. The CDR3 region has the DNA TGCGGCGTGGCGCCCGGGACAGCCTACGAGCAGTACTTC.

CDR3 sequence (DNA): TGCAGTGCTCCCTCTAGGTCATACGGGGAGCTGTTTTTT. Translating it yields CSAPSRSYGELFF. The genes are TRBV20-1 and TRBJ2-2; D is unresolved. This CDR3 has 13 amino acids. Germline assignment: CDR1 DFQATT and CDR2 SNEGSKA (reference sequence). The germline V and J ends were trimmed by 5 bases and 7 bases, with 14 bases remaining between them.

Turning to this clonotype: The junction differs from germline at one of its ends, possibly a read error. This chain's CDR3 is CASGYGGGSRVQFF. In DNA form, the CDR3 reads TGTGCCAGCGGTTACGGAGGTGGAAGTCGTGTGCAGTTCTTC. This chain links TRBV6-2 or TRBV6-3 with TRBJ2-1; D is possibly TRBD2 (5 bases). Germline V lookup: CDR1 MNHEY, CDR2 SVGEGT. CDR3 length equals 14 residues.

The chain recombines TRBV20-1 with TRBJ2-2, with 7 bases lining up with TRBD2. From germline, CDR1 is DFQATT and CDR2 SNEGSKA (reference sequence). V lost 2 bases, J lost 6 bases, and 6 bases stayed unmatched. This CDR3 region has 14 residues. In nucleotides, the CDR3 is TGCAGTGCTAGAAGGGCGGGAGAGGCCGGGGAGCTGTTTTTT. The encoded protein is CSARRAGEAGELFF.

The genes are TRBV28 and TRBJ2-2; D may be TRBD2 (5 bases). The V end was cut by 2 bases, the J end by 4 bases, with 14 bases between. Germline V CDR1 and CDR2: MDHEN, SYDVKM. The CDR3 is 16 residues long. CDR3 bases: TGTGCCAGCAGTTTAACCCTCCCGGGGAGCACCGGGGAGCTGTTTTTT. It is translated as CASSLTLPGSTGELFF. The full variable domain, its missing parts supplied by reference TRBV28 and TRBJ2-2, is DVKVTQSSRYLVKRTGEKVFLECVQDMDHENMFWYRQDPGLGLRLIYFSYDVKMKEKGDIPEGYSVSREKKERFSLILESASTNQTSMYLCASSLTLPGSTGELFFGEGSRLTVL.

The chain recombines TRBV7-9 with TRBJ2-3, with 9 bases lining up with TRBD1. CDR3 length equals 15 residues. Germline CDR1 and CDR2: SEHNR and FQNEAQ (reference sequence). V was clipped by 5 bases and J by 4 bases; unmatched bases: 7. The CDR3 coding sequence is TGTGCCAGCAGCACCGGACAGGGGACCTCAGATACGCAGTATTTT. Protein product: CASSTGQGTSDTQYF.

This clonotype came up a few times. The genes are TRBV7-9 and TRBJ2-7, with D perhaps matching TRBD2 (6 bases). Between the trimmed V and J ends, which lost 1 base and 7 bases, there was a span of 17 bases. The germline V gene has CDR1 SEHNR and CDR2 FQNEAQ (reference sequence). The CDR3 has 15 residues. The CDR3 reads CASSLEFAGAGEQYF. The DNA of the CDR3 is TGTGCCAGCAGCTTAGAATTCGCAGGCGCGGGAGAGCAGTACTTC.

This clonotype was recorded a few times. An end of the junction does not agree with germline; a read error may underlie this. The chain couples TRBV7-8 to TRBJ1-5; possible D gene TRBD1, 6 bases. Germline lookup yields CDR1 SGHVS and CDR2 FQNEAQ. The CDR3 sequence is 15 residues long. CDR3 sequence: CAGRLRGGVDQPQHF. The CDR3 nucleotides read TGTGCCGGCAGACTAAGGGGGGGTGTCGATCAGCCCCAGCATTTT. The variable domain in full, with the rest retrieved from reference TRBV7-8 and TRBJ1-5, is GAGVSQSPRYKVAKRGQDVALRCDPISGHVSLFWYQQALGQGPEFLTYFQNEAQLDKSGLPSDRFFAERPEGSVSTLKIQRTQQEDSAVYLCAGRLRGGVDQPQHFGDGTRLSIL.

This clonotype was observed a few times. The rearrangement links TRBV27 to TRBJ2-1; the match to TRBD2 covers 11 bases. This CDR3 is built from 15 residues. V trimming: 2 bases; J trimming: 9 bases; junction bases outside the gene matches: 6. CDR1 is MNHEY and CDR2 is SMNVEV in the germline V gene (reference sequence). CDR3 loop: CASSLGSSGRGEQFF. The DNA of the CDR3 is TGTGCCAGCAGTTTAGGGAGTAGCGGGAGGGGTGAGCAGTTCTTC.

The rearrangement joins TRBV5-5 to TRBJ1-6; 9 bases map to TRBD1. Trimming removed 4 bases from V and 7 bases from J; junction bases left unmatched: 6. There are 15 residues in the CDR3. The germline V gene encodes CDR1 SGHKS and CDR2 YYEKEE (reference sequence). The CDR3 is CASSLRQGDNSPLHF. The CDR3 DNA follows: TGTGCCAGCAGCCTCAGACAGGGGGACAATTCACCCCTCCACTTT. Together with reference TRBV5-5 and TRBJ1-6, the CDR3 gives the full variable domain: DAGVTQSPTHLIKTRGQQVTLRCSPISGHKSVSWYQQVLGQGPQFIFQYYEKEERGRGNFPDRFSARQFPNYSSELNVNALLLGDSALYLCASSLRQGDNSPLHFGNGTRLTVT.

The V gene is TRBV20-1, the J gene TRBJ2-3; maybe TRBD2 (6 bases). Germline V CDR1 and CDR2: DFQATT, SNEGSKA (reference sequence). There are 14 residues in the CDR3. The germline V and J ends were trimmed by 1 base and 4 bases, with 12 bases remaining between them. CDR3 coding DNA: TGCAGTGCTAGAGGGGGGACTGCCGCAGATACGCAGTATTTT. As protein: CSARGGTAADTQYF.

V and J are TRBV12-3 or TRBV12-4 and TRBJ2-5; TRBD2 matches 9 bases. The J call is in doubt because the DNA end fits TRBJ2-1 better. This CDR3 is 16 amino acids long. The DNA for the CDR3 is TGTGCCAGCAGTTTAAGCGCGGGAGGGTTCTACAGGGAGCAGTTCTTC. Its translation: CASSLSAGGFYREQFF.